This T cell receptor beta chain was sequenced during a study of cytomegalovirus exposure and HLA in healthy donors. As for the study in general: Among approximately 390 genotyped donors, approximately 80% fell in the Caucasian-associated ancestry cluster.

The CDR3 runs 15 residues. The germline V and J ends were trimmed by 2 bases and 4 bases, with 14 bases remaining between them. Per germline, CDR1 MNHNY and CDR2 SVGAGI (reference sequence). Vbeta (60) and Jbeta (13) primers were used in the PCR. The data were produced by immunoSEQ multiplex PCR, yet TCRdb's version contains in-frame clones alone and is incomplete. The sample gives 160,000 or so clones, less than 80% of which show up once; about 4.5% is in the top ten. The source material was PBMCs. The rearrangement joins TRBV6-6 to TRBJ2-5; perhaps TRBD2 as D (5 bases). This sequence originates from a man aged 35-49 years in good health and CMV-seronegative. CDR3 in amino acids: CASSYGAGGGETQYF. CDR3 nucleotide sequence: TGTGCCAGCAGTTACGGCGCGGGCGGAGGAGAGACCCAGTACTTC.